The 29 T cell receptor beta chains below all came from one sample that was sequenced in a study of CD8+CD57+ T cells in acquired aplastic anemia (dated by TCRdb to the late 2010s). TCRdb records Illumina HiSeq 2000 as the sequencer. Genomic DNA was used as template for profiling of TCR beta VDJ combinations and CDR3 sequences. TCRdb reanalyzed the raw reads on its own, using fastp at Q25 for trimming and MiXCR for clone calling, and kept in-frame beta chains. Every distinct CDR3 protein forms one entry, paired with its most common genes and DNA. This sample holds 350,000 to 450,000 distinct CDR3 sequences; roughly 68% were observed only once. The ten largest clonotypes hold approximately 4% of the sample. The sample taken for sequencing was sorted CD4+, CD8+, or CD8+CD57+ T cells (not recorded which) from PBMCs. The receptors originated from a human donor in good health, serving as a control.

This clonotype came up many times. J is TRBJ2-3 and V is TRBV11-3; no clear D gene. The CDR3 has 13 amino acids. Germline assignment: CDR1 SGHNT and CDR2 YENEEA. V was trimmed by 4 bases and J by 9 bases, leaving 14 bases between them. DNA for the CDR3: TGTGCCAGCAGCTCAGGACCCCTAGGGACGCAGTATTTT. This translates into CASSSGPLGTQYF.

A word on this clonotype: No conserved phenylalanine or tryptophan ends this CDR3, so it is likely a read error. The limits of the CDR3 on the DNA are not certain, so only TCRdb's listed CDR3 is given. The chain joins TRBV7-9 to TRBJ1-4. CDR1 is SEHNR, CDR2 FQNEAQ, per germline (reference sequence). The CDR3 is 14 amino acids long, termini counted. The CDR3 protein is CASSLVGGEGKLEL.

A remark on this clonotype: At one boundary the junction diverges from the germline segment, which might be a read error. The CDR3 loop reads CASSPGNSGRHHGF. The CDR3 nucleotides are TGTGCCAGCAGTCCGGGGAACTCGGGCAGGCACCATGGCTTC. The chain uses TRBV7-2 and TRBJ2-1; D is possibly TRBD2 (5 bases). Germline CDR1 reads SGHTA; CDR2 reads FQGNSA. This CDR3 spans 14 amino acids. Filled out from reference TRBV7-2 and TRBJ2-1, the complete variable domain reads GAGVSQSPSNKVTEKGKDVELRCDPISGHTALYWYRQSLGQGLEFLIYFQGNSAPDKSGLPSDRFSAERTGGSVSTLTIQRTQQEDSAVYLCASSPGNSGRHHGFGPGTRLTVL.

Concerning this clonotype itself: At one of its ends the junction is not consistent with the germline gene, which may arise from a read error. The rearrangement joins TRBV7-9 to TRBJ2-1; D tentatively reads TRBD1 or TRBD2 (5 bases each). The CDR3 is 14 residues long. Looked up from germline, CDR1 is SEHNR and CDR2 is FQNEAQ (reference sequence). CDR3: CASSLGENGDEKFF. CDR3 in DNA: TGTGCCAGCAGCCTGGGGGAGAACGGTGATGAGAAGTTCTTC.

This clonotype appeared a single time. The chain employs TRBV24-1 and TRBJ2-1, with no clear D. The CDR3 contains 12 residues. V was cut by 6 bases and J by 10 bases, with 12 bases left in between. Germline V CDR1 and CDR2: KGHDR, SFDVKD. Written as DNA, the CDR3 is TGTGCCACCAGTACCCCTCGCAGCGAGCAGTTCTTC. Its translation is CATSTPRSEQFF.

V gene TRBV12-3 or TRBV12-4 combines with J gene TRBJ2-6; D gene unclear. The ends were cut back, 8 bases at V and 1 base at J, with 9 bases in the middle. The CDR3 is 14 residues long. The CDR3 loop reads CASLEGSGANVLTF. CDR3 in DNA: TGTGCCAGCCTTGAAGGTTCTGGGGCCAACGTCCTGACTTTC.

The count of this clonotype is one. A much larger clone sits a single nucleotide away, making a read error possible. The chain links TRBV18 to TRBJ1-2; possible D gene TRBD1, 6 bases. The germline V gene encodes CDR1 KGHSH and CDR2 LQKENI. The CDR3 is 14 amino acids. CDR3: CASPPPGAGYGYTF. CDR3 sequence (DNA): TGTGCCAGCCCACCACCAGGGGCCGGATATGGCTACACCTTC.

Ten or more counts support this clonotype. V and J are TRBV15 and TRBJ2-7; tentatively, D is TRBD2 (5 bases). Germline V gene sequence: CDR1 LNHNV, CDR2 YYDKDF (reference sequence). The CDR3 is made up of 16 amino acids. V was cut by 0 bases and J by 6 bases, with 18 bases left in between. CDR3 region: CATSREIDPGVSEQYF. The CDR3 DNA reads TGTGCCACCAGCAGAGAGATTGACCCCGGGGTCTCCGAGCAGTACTTC.

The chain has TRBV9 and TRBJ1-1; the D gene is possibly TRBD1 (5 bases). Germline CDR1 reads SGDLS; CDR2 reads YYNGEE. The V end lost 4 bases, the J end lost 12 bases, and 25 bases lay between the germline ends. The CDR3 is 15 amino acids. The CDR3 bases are TGTGCCAGCAGCTACCACGGGGGACTGAACTACGAGCCTTTCTTT. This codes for CASSYHGGLNYEPFF.

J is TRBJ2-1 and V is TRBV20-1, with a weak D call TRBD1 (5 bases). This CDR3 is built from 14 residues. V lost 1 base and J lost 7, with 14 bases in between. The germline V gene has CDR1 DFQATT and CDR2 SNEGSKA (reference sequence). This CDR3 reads CSARAPGRANEQFF. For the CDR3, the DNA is TGCAGTGCTAGAGCACCGGGCAGGGCAAATGAGCAGTTCTTC.

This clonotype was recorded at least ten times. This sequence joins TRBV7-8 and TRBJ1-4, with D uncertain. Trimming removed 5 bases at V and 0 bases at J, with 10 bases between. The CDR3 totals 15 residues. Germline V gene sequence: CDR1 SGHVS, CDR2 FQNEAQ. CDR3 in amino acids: CASSREGATNEKLFF. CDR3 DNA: TGTGCCAGCAGCCGTGAGGGAGCAACTAATGAAAAACTGTTTTTT.

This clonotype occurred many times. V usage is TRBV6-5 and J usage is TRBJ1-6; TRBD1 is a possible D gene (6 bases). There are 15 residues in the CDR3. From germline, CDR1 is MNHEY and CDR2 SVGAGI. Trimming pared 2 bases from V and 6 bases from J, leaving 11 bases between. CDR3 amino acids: CASSYADRFNSPLHF. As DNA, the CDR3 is TGTGCCAGCAGTTACGCAGACAGGTTTAATTCACCCCTCCACTTT.

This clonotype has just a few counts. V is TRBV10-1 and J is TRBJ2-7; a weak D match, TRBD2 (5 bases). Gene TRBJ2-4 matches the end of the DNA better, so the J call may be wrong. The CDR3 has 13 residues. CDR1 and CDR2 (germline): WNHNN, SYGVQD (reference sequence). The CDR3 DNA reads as TGCGCCAGCAGTGATCGGGGTTTGAACATTCAGTACTTC. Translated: CASSDRGLNIQYF.

The CDR3 loop is CASTSDFPRDRGDTIYF. CDR3 bases: TGTGCCAGCACCAGTGATTTCCCCCGGGACAGGGGAGACACCATATATTTT. The chain combines TRBV7-4 with TRBJ1-3; 10 bases line up with TRBD1. Germline CDR1 reads SGHVT; CDR2 reads SQSDAQ. This CDR3 contains 17 residues. Trimming at V came to 7 bases and at J to 8 bases, leaving 17 bases not matched to a gene.

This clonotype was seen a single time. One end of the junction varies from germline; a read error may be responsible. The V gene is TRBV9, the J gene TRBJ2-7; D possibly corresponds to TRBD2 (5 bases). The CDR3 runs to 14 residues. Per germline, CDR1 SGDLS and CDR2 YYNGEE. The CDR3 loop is CASSLHGELNYQHF. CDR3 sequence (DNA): TGTGCCAGCAGCCTGCACGGGGAGCTGAACTACCAGCACTTC.

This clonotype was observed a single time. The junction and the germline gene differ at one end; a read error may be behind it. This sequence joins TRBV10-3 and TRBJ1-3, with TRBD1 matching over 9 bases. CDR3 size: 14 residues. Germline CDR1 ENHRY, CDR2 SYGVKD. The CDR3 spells CAIKAGQGGNTLYF. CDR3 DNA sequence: TGTGCCATCAAGGCGGGACAGGGAGGAAACACCTTATATTTT.

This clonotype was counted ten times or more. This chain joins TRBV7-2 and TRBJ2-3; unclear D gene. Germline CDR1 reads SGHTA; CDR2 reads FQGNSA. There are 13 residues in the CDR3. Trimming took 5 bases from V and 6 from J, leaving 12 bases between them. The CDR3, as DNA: TGTGCCAGCAGCCTGTCCCTGGGGGATACGCAGTATTTT. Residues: CASSLSLGDTQYF.

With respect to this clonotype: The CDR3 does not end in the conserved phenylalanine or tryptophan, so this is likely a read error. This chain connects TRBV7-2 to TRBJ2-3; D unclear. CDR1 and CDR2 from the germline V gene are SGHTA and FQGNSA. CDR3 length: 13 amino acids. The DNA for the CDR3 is TGTGCCAGCAGCTTGGTAGAGCCAGATACCCAGTATTTG. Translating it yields CASSLVEPDTQYL.

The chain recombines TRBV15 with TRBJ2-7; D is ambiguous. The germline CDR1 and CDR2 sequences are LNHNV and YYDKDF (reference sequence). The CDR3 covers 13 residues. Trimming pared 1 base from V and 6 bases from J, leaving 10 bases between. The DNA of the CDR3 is TGTGCCACCAGCAGAGTTCAGTTCAGCGAGCAGTACTTC. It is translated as CATSRVQFSEQYF. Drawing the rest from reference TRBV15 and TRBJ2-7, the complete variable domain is DAMVIQNPRYQVTQFGKPVTLSCSQTLNHNVMYWYQQKSSQAPKLLFHYYDKDFNNEADTPDNFQSRRPNTSFCFLDIRSPGLGDTAMYLCATSRVQFSEQYFGPGTRLTVT.

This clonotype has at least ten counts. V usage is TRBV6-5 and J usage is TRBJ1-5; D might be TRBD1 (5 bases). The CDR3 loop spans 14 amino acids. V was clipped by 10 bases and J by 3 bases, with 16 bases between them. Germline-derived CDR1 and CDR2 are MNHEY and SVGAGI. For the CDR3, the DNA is TGTGCCACCTCCCGCAGGGTAGACAATCAGCCCCAGCATTTT. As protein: CATSRRVDNQPQHF.

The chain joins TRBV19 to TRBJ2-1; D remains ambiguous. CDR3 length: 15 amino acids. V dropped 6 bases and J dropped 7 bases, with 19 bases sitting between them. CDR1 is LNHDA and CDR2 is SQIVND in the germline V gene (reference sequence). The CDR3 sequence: CASRAPGLPRNEQFF. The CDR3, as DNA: TGTGCCAGTAGAGCCCCGGGCCTCCCGCGAAATGAGCAGTTCTTC.

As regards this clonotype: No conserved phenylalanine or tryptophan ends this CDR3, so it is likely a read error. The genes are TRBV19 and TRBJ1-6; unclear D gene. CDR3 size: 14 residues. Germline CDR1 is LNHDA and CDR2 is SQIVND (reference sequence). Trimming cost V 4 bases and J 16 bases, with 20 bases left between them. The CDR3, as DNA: TGTGCCAGTAGTAGAGCTTCATTCGAGGCACAGCTCCACTAT. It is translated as CASSRASFEAQLHY.

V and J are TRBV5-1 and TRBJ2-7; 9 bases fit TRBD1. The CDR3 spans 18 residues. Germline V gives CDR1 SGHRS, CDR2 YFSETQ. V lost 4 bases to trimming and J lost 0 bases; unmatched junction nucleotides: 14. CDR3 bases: TGCGCCAGCAGCACGGACAGGGGCCACGACCAGAGCTCCTACGAGCAGTACTTC. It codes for CASSTDRGHDQSSYEQYF.

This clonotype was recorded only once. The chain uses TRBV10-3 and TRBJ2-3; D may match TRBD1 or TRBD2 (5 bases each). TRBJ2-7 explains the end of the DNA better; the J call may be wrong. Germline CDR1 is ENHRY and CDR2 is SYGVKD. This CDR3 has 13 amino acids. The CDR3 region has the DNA TGTGCCATCAGCTCGGTACAGCAAGGGACGCAGTACTTC. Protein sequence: CAISSVQQGTQYF.

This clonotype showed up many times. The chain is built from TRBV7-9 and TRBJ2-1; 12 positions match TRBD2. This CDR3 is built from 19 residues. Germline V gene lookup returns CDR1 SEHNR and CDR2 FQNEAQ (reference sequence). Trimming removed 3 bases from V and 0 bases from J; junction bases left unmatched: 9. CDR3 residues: CASSFPGLAGTSSYNEQFF. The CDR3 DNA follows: TGTGCCAGCAGCTTCCCGGGACTAGCGGGCACGAGCTCCTACAATGAGCAGTTCTTC.

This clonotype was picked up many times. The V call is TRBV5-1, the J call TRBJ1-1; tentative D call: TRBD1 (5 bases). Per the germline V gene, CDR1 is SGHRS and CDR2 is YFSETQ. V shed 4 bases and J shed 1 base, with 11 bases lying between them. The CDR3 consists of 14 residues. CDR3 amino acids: CASSLGTANTEAFF. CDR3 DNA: TGCGCCAGCAGCCTGGGGACGGCGAACACTGAAGCTTTCTTT.

The CDR3 sequence is CASSMTENTYELFF. Written as DNA, the CDR3 is TGTGCCAGCAGCATGACCGAGAACACCTACGAGCTGTTTTTT. The genes are TRBV7-6 and TRBJ2-7; no firm D call. The J call may be faulty, since TRBJ2-2 better matches the DNA end. This CDR3 has 14 residues. CDR1 and CDR2 (germline): SGHVS, FNYEAQ.

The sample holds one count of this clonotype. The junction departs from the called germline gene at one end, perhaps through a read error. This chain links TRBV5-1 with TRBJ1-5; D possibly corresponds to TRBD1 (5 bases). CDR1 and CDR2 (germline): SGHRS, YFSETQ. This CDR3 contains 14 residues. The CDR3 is CASSLAQGQGPQHF. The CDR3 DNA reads TGTGCCAGCAGCTTGGCGCAGGGCCAGGGGCCCCAGCATTTT.

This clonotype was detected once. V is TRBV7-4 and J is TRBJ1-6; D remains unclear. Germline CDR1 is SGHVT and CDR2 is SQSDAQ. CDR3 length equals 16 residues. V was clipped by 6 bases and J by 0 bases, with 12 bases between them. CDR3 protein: CASRAGGNSYNSPLHF. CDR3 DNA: TGTGCCAGCAGGGCAGGAGGGAACTCCTATAATTCACCCCTCCACTTT.